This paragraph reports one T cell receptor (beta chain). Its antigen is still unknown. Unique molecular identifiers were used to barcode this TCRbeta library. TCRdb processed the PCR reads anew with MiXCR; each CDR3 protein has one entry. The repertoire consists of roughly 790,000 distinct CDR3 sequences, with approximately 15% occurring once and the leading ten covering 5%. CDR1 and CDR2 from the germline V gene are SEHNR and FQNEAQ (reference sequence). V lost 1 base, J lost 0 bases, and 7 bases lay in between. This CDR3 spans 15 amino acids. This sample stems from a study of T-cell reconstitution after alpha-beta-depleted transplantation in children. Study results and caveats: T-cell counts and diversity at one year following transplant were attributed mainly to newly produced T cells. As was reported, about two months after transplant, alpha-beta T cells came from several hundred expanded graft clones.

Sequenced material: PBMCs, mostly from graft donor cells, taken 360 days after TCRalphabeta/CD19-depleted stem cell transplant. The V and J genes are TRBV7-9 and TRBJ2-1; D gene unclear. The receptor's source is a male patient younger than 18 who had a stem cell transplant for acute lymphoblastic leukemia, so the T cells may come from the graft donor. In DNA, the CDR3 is TGTGCCAGCAGCTTAGAAGGAGCCTCCTACAATGAGCAGTTCTTC. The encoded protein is CASSLEGASYNEQFF.